This is a list of T cell receptor beta chains from one sample in a study of T cell repertoires in cytomegalovirus infection. TCRdb analysed the reads with MiXCR anew, one entry per CDR3 protein. The table shows tens of thousands of distinct CDR3 sequences, with about 4% occurring only once. The specimen was PBMCs. These receptor sequences come from a human donor in good health (CMV status not recorded). Some clones in this sample may be carry-over from other donors' samples. Both conserved end residues are part of each CDR3. The order of the fields is V gene, clone size, J gene, D gene, CDR3 DNA, CDR3 protein. The D gene is left open where the match is weak. Clone sizes are shown as once, few, many or a size class.

TRBV6-5	many	TRBJ2-7	NA	TGTGCCAGCAGCCGGGACACAGCCTACGAGCAGTACTTC	CASSRDTAYEQYF
TRBV7-2	many	TRBJ2-1	TRBD1	TGTGCCAGCAGGACCGGACAGGGAACCTACAATGAGCAGTTCTTC	CASRTGQGTYNEQFF
TRBV7-8	many	TRBJ1-1	NA	TGTGCCAGCAGCTTGACTCTTGGGAACACTGAAGCTTTCTTT	CASSLTLGNTEAFF
TRBV28	many	TRBJ1-1	NA	TGTGCCAGCAGTTTAGACCCAAGGAACACTGAAGCTTTCTTT	CASSLDPRNTEAFF
TRBV28	many	TRBJ2-2	NA	TGTGCCAGCAGTTTCCGCCGAGAGGGGGAGCTGTTTTTT	CASSFRREGELFF
TRBV20-1	many	TRBJ2-1	TRBD2	TGCAGTGCGGCGGGAGAAGGGTATGAGCAGTTCTTC	CSAAGEGYEQFF
TRBV7-2	many	TRBJ1-1	NA	TGTGCCAGCAGCAAACAGGAGAACACTGAAGCTTTCTTT	CASSKQENTEAFF
TRBV6-1	many	TRBJ1-6	NA	TGTGCCAGCAGTGAAGGGGCAGGGAATTCACCCCTCCACTTT	CASSEGAGNSPLHF
TRBV12-3/TRBV12-4	many	TRBJ2-2	NA	TGTGCCAGCACCGCCCTTAGCACCGGGGAGCTGTTTTTT	CASTALSTGELFF
TRBV7-2	many	TRBJ2-3	TRBD2	TGTGCCAGCAGCTCCCCTAGCGGGGGGGCAGATACGCAGTATTTT	CASSSPSGGADTQYF